This T cell receptor beta chain was profiled in a study of blood T cells in healthy people across ages. Regarding the study as a whole: Whereas aged donors had fewer naive CD4+ cells, long-lived donors had more of them and higher diversity.

Worth noting for this clonotype: Its antigen is still unknown. This may arise from a read error, as a much more abundant clone is one base away.

With a J-beta primer mix and a sample-barcoded 5' primer, a second PCR ran 7 to 11 cycles. MiXCR, applied by TCRdb to the 5' RACE reads, yields one record per CDR3 protein. The data hold hundreds of thousands of distinct CDR3 sequences, with over 40% observed a single time. The sample was blood. The TCR was taken from a woman of 80 years or more in good health.

This chain's CDR3 is CSVTTNRAAEAFF. The CDR3 nucleotides read TGCAGCGTAACAACTAACAGGGCCGCTGAAGCTTTCTTT. This rearrangement joins TRBV29-1 to TRBJ1-1; D is possibly TRBD1 (6 bases). V lost 6 bases and J lost 6, with 17 bases in between. The CDR3 is 13 amino acids. Germline assignment: CDR1 SQVTM and CDR2 ANQGSEA.